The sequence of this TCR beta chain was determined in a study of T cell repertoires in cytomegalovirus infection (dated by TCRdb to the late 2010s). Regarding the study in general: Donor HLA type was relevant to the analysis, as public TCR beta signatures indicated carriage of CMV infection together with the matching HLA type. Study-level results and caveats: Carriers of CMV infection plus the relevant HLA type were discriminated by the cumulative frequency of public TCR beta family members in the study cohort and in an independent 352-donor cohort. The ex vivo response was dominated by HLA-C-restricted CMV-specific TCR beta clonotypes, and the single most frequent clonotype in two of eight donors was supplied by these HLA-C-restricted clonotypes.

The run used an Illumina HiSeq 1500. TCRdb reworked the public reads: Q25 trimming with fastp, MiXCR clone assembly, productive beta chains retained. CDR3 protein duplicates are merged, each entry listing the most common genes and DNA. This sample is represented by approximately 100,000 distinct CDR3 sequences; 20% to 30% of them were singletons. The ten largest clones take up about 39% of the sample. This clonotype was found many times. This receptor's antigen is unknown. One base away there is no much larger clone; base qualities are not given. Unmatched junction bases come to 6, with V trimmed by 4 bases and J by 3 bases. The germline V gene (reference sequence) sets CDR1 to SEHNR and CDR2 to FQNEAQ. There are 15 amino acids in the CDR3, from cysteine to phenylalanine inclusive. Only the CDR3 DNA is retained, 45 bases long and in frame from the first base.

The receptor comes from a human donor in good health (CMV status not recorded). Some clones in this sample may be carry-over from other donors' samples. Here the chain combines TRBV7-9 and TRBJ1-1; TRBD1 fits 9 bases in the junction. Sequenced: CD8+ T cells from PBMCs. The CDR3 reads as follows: CASSSRDRADTEAFF. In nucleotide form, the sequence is TGTGCCAGCAGCTCGAGGGACAGGGCGGACACTGAAGCTTTCTTT.